These T cell receptor beta chains were read from a single sample in a study of OX40 agonist ivuxolimab in advanced cancers. The repertoire was sequenced with immunoSEQ multiplex PCR; TCRdb's copy has only in-frame clones and lacks some. In the table there are 55,000 to 80,000 clones, 89% of which are singletons. The sample was CD4+ or CD8+ T cells sorted from blood, taken in a trial of the OX40 agonist ivuxolimab. The receptor set was obtained from an adult with an advanced solid tumor such as melanoma, head and neck, liver or kidney cancer. CDR3s include the opening cysteine and the closing phenylalanine or tryptophan. The order of the fields is D gene, clone size, V gene, J gene, CDR3 protein, CDR3 DNA. D genes are given only for firm matches. The size field is filled for only some rows; it gives once, few, many or a size class.

>NA|NA|TRBV4-1|TRBJ2-7
CASSQNYEQYF
TGCGCCAGCAGCCAGAATTACGAGCAGTACTTC
>NA|NA|TRBV2|TRBJ2-1
CASSESGRELFNEQFF
TGTGCCAGCAGTGAAAGTGGTCGGGAGCTATTCAATGAGCAGTTCTTC
>TRBD2|NA|TRBV28|TRBJ2-6
CASRTHVLAGPHSGANVLTF
TGTGCCAGCAGAACCCACGTCCTAGCGGGACCCCACTCTGGGGCCAACGTCCTGACTTTC
>TRBD1|NA|TRBV27|TRBJ1-2
CASSYGQGSGYTF
TGTGCCAGCAGTTACGGACAGGGCTCTGGCTACACCTTC
>NA|NA|TRBV4-2|TRBJ2-3
CASSHPLGGEPSDTQYF
TGTGCCAGCAGCCACCCGTTAGGTGGAGAGCCGTCAGATACGCAGTATTTT
>NA|once|TRBV27|TRBJ2-5
CASSLRGHQETQYF
TGTGCCAGCAGTCTACGAGGCCACCAAGAGACCCAGTACTTC
>NA|NA|TRBV7-9|TRBJ2-5
CASSLPTSRETQYF
TGTGCCAGCAGTTTACCCACTAGCAGAGAGACCCAGTACTTC
>NA|NA|TRBV7-9|TRBJ2-1
CASSLPPYNEQFF
TGTGCCTCCAGCTTGCCGCCCTACAATGAGCAGTTCTTC
>TRBD1|NA|TRBV6-1|TRBJ1-2
CASSEGAGGGYGYTF
TGTGCCAGCAGTGAAGGGGCAGGGGGCGGTTATGGCTACACCTTC
>NA|NA|TRBV11-2|TRBJ2-7
CASSLSGGSDYEQYF
TGTGCCAGCAGCTTATCAGGTGGGAGCGACTACGAGCAGTACTTC
>TRBD1|NA|TRBV7-9|TRBJ1-1
CASSRAGVQGPEGTEAFF
TGTGCCAGCAGCCGGGCGGGGGTACAGGGGCCAGAGGGCACTGAAGCTTTCTTT
>NA|NA|TRBV10-3|TRBJ1-5
CAISDGSGNQPQHF
TGTGCCATCAGTGATGGCTCCGGCAATCAGCCCCAGCATTTT
>TRBD2|NA|TRBV7-6|TRBJ2-7
CASSQTSGISYEQYF
TGTGCCAGCAGCCAAACTAGCGGAATCTCCTACGAGCAGTACTTC
>NA|NA|TRBV18|TRBJ2-7
CASSLRDNSYEQYF
TGTGCCAGCTCACTCCGGGACAATTCCTACGAGCAGTACTTC
>NA|once|TRBV27|TRBJ1-2
CASSLSSGSYGYTF
TGTGCCAGCAGTTTATCGTCAGGGTCCTATGGCTACACCTTC
>NA|NA|TRBV28|TRBJ2-2
CASSLNTGELFF
TGTGCCAGCAGTCTTAACACCGGGGAGCTGTTTTTT
>TRBD2|NA|TRBV9|TRBJ2-3
CASSVAGLAPDTQYF
TGTGCCAGCAGCGTAGCGGGACTAGCGCCAGATACGCAGTATTTT
>TRBD2|NA|TRBV9|TRBJ2-5
CASRPAGEETQYF
TGTGCCAGCAGGCCAGCGGGAGAAGAGACCCAGTACTTC
>TRBD1|NA|TRBV18|TRBJ2-7
CASSPRSGQGNPYEQYF
TGTGCCAGCTCACCACGCTCTGGACAGGGGAATCCCTACGAGCAGTACTTC
>TRBD1|NA|TRBV13|TRBJ2-7
CASSLGGQGRYEQYF
TGTGCCAGCAGCTTAGGGGGACAGGGACGCTACGAGCAGTACTTC
>TRBD2|NA|TRBV7-9|TRBJ2-7
CASSFQLAGGFSYEQYF
TGTGCCAGCAGCTTTCAACTAGCGGGGGGATTTTCCTACGAGCAGTACTTC
>NA|NA|TRBV5-6|TRBJ2-7
CASSLGLGDEQYF
TGTGCCAGCAGCTTGGGGCTAGGGGACGAGCAGTACTTC